This T cell receptor (beta chain) originates from a study of beta chain features in type 1 diabetes. Study-wide findings and caveats: People with Type 1 diabetes carried modestly yet significantly shorter TCRB CDR3s in all four CD4+ subsets. A pattern of fewer insertions and more deletions at VDJ junctions was seen in type 1 diabetes patients. A cDNA-based sequencing approach could over-represent cells with high TCR expression.

Germline CDR1 reads SGHTA; CDR2 reads FQGNSA. This CDR3 is 14 amino acids long. V shed 5 bases and J 5 bases; nucleotides not matched to a gene: 7. This clone has a count of ten or more. Its antigen is not known. All of the isolated RNA was reverse transcribed, so expressed TCRB transcripts were sequenced. Some 3.6 million reads on average were seen across naive, central memory and regulatory T cell samples. The method was immunoSEQ multiplex PCR; TCRdb's version includes in-frame clones alone and lacks a portion of them. The profile shows approximately 160,000 clones, less than 9.5% of them singletons.

The sequencing input was central memory CD4+ T cells from blood. V usage is TRBV7-2 and J usage is TRBJ1-1, with 8 bases matching TRBD1. This clonotype was obtained from a woman in her late teens or twenties in good health. CDR3 protein: CASSPDRAATEAFF. CDR3 DNA sequence: TGTGCCAGCAGCCCGGACAGGGCGGCGACTGAAGCTTTCTTT.